This T cell receptor (beta chain) comes out of a study of T cell repertoires in cytomegalovirus infection. Turning to the study itself: Signatures in public TCR beta sequences pointed to both CMV infection and matching HLA type.

Between the trimmed V and J ends, which lost 8 bases and 0 bases, there was a span of 13 bases. The CDR3 extends over 14 amino acids. Germline CDR1 and CDR2: SNHLY and FYNNEI. As for this clonotype: Antigen specificity is unknown.

Study results and caveats: Predominance within the ex vivo response was attributable to HLA-C-restricted CMV-specific TCR beta clonotypes.

TCRdb re-called the reads through MiXCR, storing one row per CDR3 protein. The table shows more than 250,000 distinct CDR3 sequences, with approximately 13% occurring only once. The receptor was derived from a human donor in good health (CMV status not recorded). Some clones in this sample may be carry-over from other donors' samples. The rearrangement uses TRBV2 and TRBJ1-2; no definite D call. Sequences were obtained from PBMCs. CDR3 nucleotide sequence: TGTGCCAGCCTAGGACCGATAACTAACTATGGCTACACCTTC. Residues: CASLGPITNYGYTF. The full variable domain, in which reference TRBV2 and TRBJ1-2 provide the parts outside the CDR3, is EPEVTQTPSHQVTQMGQEVILRCVPISNHLYFYWYRQILGQKVEFLVSFYNNEISEKSEIFDDQFSVERPDGSNFTLKIRSTKLEDSAMYFCASLGPITNYGYTFGSGTRLTVV.